The TCR beta chain under discussion was sequenced for a study of T cells in Graves' hyperthyroidism and ophthalmopathy. Study as a whole: At initial diagnosis, before any treatment had begun, peripheral blood was obtained.

Germline V CDR1 and CDR2: DFQATT, SNEGSKA (reference sequence). Trimming took 3 bases from V and 3 from J, leaving 12 bases between them. The CDR3 covers 14 residues. It was RNA transcripts that yielded the amplified TCR beta CDR3 regions. When the TCR CDR3 underwent first-round RT-PCR, the HTBI primer set was used. MiXCR was run by TCRdb on the multiplex PCR reads, yielding one entry per CDR3 protein. There are around 340,000 distinct CDR3 sequences in the sample; about 15% occur only once, and 20% to 25% lies in the top ten. Among the patients, aged 18 to 65, hyperthyroidism was newly diagnosed and had lasted under 2 months. Diagnostic decisions used clinical symptoms, serum thyroxine and TRAb, thyroid ultrasound and orbital computed tomography.

The sequence came from a woman aged 25 to 45 with Graves' hyperthyroidism. This chain joins TRBV20-1 and TRBJ2-1; a weak D match, TRBD1 (5 bases). The sequenced sample was blood. The CDR3 sequence: CSASGDSDYNEQFF. As DNA, the CDR3 is TGCAGTGCTAGTGGAGACAGTGACTACAATGAGCAGTTCTTC.